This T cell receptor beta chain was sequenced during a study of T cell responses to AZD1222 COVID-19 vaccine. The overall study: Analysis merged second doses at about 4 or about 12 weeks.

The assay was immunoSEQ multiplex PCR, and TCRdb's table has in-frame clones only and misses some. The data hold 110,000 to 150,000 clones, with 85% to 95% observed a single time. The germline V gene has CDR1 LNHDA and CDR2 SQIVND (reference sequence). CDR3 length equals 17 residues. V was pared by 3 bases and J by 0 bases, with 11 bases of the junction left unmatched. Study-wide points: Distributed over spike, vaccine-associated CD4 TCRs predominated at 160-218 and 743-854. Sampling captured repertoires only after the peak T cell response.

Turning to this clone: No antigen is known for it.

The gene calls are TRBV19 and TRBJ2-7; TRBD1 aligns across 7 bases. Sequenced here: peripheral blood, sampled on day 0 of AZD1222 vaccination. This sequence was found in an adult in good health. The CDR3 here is CASSIGRVRGLSYEQYF. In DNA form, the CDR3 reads TGTGCCAGTAGTATCGGTCGCGTGAGGGGGCTCTCCTACGAGCAGTACTTC.